These T cell receptor beta chains were read from a single sample in a study of blood T cell repertoires in COVID-19. Measured with immunoSEQ multiplex PCR; TCRdb has only the in-frame clones, and not every one. The sample records more than 400,000 clones, about nine tenths being singletons. The source material was PBMCs or T cells enriched from blood (not recorded which). The receptors come from a woman between 18 and 29 years old who had recovered from COVID-19. The CDR3 runs from the conserved cysteine through the conserved F or W. A D gene is named only where the DNA matches it firmly. Only part of the rows carry a size: once, few, many, or a class if the clone is expanded.

TRBV29-1	.	16	.	TRBJ1-2	CSVATSSGGSNYGYTF	TGCAGCGTTGCCACTTCGTCGGGGGGATCTAACTATGGCTACACCTTC
TRBV5-1	TRBD1	16	.	TRBJ2-5	CASSLVQGVGSETQYF	TGCGCCAGCAGCTTGGTGCAGGGGGTGGGCTCAGAGACCCAGTACTTC
TRBV12-3/TRBV12-4	TRBD1	13	.	TRBJ1-2	CASSAGTGGRYTF	TGTGCCAGCAGTGCCGGGACAGGGGGTCGGTACACCTTC
TRBV7-9	.	14	.	TRBJ2-7	CASSLEADSYEQYF	TGTGCCAGCAGCTTAGAAGCTGACTCCTACGAGCAGTACTTC
TRBV30	.	15	.	TRBJ1-5	CAWSRGGSSNQPQHF	TGTGCCTGGTCAAGGGGAGGCTCAAGCAATCAGCCCCAGCATTTT
TRBV5-1	.	14	few	TRBJ2-3	CASSLNPSTDTQYF	TGCGCCAGCAGCTTGAATCCTAGCACAGATACGCAGTATTTT
TRBV27	.	16	.	TRBJ2-7	CASSFRRGTESYEQYF	TGTGCCAGCAGTTTCCGCCGGGGGACCGAATCCTACGAGCAGTACTTC
TRBV18	.	14	.	TRBJ2-5	CASSPPGLQETQYF	TGTGCCAGCTCACCTCCAGGGCTCCAAGAGACCCAGTACTTC
TRBV6-4	.	13	.	TRBJ1-3	CASSEGLGNTIYF	TGTGCCAGCAGTGAGGGACTTGGAAACACCATATATTTT
TRBV24-1	TRBD1	12	.	TRBJ2-3	CATSDVRDRRYF	TGTGCCACCAGTGATGTTCGGGACAGGAGGTATTTT
TRBV5-1	.	14	.	TRBJ1-1	CASSLGDRTDEAFF	TGCGCCAGCAGCTTGGGGGACCGGACAGATGAAGCTTTCTTT
TRBV12-5	.	15	few	TRBJ1-2	CASASTRQANYGYTF	TGTGCTAGTGCCTCCACCCGGCAGGCTAACTATGGCTACACCTTC
TRBV3-1/TRBV3-2	TRBD1	15	.	TRBJ2-5	CASSRSTGGQETQYF	TGTGCCAGCAGTAGATCGACAGGGGGCCAAGAGACCCAGTACTTC
TRBV4-2	TRBD1	16	.	TRBJ1-4	CASSQEGGQGNEKLFF	TGTGCCAGCAGCCAAGAAGGGGGCCAGGGTAATGAAAAACTGTTTTTT
TRBV12-3/TRBV12-4	.	13	.	TRBJ1-6	CASSFDSPSPLHF	TGTGCCAGCAGTTTCGACAGCCCATCACCCCTCCACTTT
TRBV4-2	.	17	.	TRBJ1-2	CASSQEGSPAGGIGYTF	TGTGCCAGCAGCCAAGAAGGGTCGCCGGCCGGGGGGATCGGCTACACCTTC
TRBV4-1	.	16	once	TRBJ2-4	CASSQGGLLAKNIQYF	TGCGCCAGCAGCCAAGGGGGCTTGCTAGCCAAAAACATTCAGTACTTC
TRBV7-2	.	13	few	TRBJ1-1	CASSLRRGTEAFF	TGTGCCAGCAGCTTAAGAAGAGGGACTGAAGCTTTCTTT
TRBV24-1	TRBD1	14	.	TRBJ2-3	CATSDRADTDTQYF	TGTGCCACCTCGGACAGGGCCGATACAGATACGCAGTATTTT
TRBV7-9	TRBD1	12	once	TRBJ2-4	CASSFDRGMGYF	TGTGCCAGCAGCTTTGACAGGGGGATGGGGTACTTC
TRBV2	TRBD1	15	.	TRBJ2-3	CASSEDRGYADTQYF	TGTGCCAGCAGTGAGGACAGGGGGTACGCAGATACGCAGTATTTT
TRBV29-1	TRBD2	13	few	TRBJ2-7	CSVASGVSYEQYF	TGCAGCGTTGCTAGCGGGGTTTCCTACGAGCAGTACTTC
TRBV12-3/TRBV12-4	TRBD2	13	.	TRBJ2-1	CASSFATSGEQFF	TGTGCCAGCAGTTTTGCGACTAGCGGAGAGCAGTTCTTC